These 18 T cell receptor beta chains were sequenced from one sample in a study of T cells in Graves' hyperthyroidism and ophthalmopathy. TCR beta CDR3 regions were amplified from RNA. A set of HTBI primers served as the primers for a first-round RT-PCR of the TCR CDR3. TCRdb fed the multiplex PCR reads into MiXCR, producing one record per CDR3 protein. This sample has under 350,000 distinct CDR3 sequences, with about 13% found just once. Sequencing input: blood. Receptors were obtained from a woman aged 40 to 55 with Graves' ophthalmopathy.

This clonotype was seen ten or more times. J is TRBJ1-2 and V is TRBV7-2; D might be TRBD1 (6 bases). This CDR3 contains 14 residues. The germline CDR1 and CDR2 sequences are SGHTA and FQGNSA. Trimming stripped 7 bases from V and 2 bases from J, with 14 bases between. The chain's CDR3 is CASIRGGINYGYTF. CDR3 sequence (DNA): TGTGCCAGCATTAGGGGGGGGATAAACTATGGCTACACCTTC.

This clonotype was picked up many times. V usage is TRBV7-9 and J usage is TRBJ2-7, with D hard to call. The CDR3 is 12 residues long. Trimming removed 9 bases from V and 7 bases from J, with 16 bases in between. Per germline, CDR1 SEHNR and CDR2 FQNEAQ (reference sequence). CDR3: CASSPFGREQYF. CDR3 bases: TGTGCCAGTAGCCCGTTTGGTAGGGAGCAGTACTTC.

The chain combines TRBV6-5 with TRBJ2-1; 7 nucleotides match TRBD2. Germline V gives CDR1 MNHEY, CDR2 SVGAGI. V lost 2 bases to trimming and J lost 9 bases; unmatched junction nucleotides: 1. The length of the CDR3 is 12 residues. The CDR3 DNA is TGTGCCAGCAGTTACGGGACTACTGAGCAGTTCTTC. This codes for CASSYGTTEQFF.

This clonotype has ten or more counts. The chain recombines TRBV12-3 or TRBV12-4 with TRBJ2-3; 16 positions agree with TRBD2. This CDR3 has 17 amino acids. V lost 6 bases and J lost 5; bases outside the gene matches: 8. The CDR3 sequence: CASRKGLAGGPVDTQYF. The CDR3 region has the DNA TGTGCCAGCAGAAAGGGACTAGCGGGGGGGCCGGTAGATACGCAGTATTTT.

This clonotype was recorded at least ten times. The CDR3 sequence: CASSRDSYNEQFF. The CDR3 coding sequence is TGTGCCAGCAGTCGGGACAGCTACAATGAGCAGTTCTTC. J is TRBJ2-1 and V is TRBV6-1; 7 nucleotides match TRBD1. CDR1 is MNHNS, CDR2 SASEGT, per germline. The CDR3 is 13 amino acids. V dropped 5 bases and J dropped 3; count of bases not matched to a gene: 1.

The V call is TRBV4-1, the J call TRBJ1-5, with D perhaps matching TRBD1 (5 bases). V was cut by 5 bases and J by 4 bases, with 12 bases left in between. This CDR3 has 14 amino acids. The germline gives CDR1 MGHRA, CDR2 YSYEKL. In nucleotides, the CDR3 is TGCGCCAGCAGCACACACGACAGAAATCAGCCCCAGCATTTT. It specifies CASSTHDRNQPQHF.

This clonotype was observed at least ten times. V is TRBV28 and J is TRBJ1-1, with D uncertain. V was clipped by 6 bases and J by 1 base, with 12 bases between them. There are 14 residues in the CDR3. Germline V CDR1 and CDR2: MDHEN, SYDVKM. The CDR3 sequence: CASRPPWENTEAFF. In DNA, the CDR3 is TGTGCCAGCAGACCCCCTTGGGAGAACACTGAAGCTTTCTTT.

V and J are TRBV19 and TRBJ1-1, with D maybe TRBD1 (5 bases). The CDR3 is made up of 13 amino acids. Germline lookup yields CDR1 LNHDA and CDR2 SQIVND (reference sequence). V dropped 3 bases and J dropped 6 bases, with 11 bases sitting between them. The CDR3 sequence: CASSIIRGAEAFF. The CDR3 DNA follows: TGTGCCAGTAGTATTATCCGGGGGGCTGAAGCTTTCTTT.

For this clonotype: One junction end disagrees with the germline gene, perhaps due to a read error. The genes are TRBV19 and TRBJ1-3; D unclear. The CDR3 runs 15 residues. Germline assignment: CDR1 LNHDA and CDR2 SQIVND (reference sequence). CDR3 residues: CASSIEHHPGDTIYF. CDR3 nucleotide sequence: TGTGCCAGTAGTATCGAACACCACCCTGGAGACACCATATATTTT. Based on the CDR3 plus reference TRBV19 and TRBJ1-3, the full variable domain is DGGITQSPKYLFRKEGQNVTLSCEQNLNHDAMYWYRQDPGQGLRLIYYSQIVNDFQKGDIAEGYSVSREKKESFPLTVTSAQKNPTAFYLCASSIEHHPGDTIYFGEGSWLTVV.

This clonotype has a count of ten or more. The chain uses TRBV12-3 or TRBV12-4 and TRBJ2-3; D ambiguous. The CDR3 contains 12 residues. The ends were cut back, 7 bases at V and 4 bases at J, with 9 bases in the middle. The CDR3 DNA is TGTGCCAGCACCCCGAGCTCAGATACGCAGTATTTT. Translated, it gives CASTPSSDTQYF.

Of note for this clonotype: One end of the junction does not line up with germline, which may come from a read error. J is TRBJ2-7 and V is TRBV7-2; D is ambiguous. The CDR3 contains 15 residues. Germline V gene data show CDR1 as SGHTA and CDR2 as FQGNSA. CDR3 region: CASSLDFRPTYERYF. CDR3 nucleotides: TGTGCCAGCAGCTTAGATTTCAGGCCAACCTACGAGCGGTACTTC.

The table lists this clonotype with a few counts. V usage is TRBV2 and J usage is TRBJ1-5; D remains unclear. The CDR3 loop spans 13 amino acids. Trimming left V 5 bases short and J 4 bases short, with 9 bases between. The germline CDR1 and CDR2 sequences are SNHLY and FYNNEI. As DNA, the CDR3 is TGTGCCAGCAGTTTCGGGTTAAATCAGCCCCAGCATTTT. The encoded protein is CASSFGLNQPQHF.

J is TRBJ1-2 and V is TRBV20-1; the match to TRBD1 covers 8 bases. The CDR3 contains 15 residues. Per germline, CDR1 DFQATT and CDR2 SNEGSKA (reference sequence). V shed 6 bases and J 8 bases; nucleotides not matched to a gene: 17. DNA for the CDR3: TGCAGTGCCCGGAGTCAGGGGGCGAATTTGGAAGGCTACACCTTC. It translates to CSARSQGANLEGYTF.

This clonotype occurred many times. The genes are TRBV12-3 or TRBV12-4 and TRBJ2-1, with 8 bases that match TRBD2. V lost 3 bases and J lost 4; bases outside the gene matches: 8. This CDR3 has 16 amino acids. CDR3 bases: TGTGCCAGCAGTTTGTCGGAGGTAGCGGGGTACAATGAGCAGTTCTTC. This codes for CASSLSEVAGYNEQFF.

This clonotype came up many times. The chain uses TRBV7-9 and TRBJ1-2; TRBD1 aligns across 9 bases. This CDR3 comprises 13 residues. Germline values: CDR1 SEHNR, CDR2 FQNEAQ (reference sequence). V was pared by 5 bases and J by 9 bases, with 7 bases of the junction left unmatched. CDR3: CASSQGQGFRYTF. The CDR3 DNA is TGTGCCAGCAGCCAAGGACAGGGGTTTCGCTACACCTTC.

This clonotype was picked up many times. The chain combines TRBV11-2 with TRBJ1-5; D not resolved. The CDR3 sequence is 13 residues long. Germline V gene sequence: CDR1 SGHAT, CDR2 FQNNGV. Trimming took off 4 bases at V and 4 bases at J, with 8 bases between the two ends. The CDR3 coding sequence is TGTGCCAGCAGCTCAACAGAAAATCAGCCCCAGCATTTT. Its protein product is CASSSTENQPQHF.

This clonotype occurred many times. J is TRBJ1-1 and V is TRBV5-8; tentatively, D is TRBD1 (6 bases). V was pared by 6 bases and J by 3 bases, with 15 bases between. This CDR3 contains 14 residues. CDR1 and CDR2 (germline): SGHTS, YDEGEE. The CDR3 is CASNNRDTYTEAFF. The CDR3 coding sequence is TGTGCCAGCAATAATCGGGACACTTACACTGAAGCTTTCTTT. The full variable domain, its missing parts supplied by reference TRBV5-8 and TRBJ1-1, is EAGVTQSPTHLIKTRGQQATLRCSPISGHTSVYWYQQALGLGLQFLLWYDEGEERNRGNFPPRFSGRQFPNYSSELNVNALELEDSALYLCASNNRDTYTEAFFGQGTRLTVV.

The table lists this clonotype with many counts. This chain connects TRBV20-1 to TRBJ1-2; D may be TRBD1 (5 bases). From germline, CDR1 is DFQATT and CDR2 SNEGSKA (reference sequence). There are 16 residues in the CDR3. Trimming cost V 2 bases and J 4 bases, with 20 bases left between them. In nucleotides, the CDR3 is TGCAGTGCTAGAAAAGGGGCTGCCCGAGGAGGCTATGGCTACACCTTC. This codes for CSARKGAARGGYGYTF.